The present entry profiles one T cell receptor beta chain with its context. Its antigen is currently not known. The sample holds no much larger clone one base away, and base qualities are not on file. The sample originates from a study of OX40 agonist ivuxolimab in advanced cancers. A note on the overall study: The costimulatory receptor OX40 (CD134) was targeted by ivuxolimab, a fully human IgG2 agonistic monoclonal antibody. Prior anti-PD-1, anti-PD-L1 or anti-CTLA-4 therapy was permitted, and checkpoint inhibitors had been received by 30% to 40% of dose-escalation patients. The point of sequencing TCRbeta in the periphery was to test whether ivuxolimab changed TCR sequence diversity and drove clonal T-cell expansion. Of the roughly 51 dose-escalation patients, hepatocellular carcinoma was present in around 20, melanoma in roughly 15, renal cell carcinoma in 9 and head and neck cancer in 9. The paper describes the monotherapy dose-escalation part (N ≈ 49 patients) of the phase I trial of ivuxolimab. In the dose-escalation cohort, roughly 82% of patients were male, and the mean age was 60 years with a range of 23 to 79. Intravenous ivuxolimab was administered to patients every 2 weeks at six dose levels: 0.01, 0.1, 0.3, 1.5, 3 and 10 mg/kg. Partial responses were achieved by three dose-escalation patients, of whom one had hepatocellular carcinoma and two had cutaneous melanoma.

Here is what the overall study found, with its caveats: At doses of 0.1 to 3.0 mg/kg, clonal expansion of both CD4+ and CD8+ T cells in blood was seen between baseline and week 6. Partial responders in the 0.1-3.0 mg/kg groups had among the lowest normalized peripheral clonal expansion, especially among CD8+ T cells. Low levels of normalized T-cell clonal expansion were also seen in some patients who did not respond. The antigen specificity of the clonally expanded peripheral T cells was not determined. On average, CD8+ T cells showed more expanded clones than CD4+ T cells after ivuxolimab.

From its cysteine to its phenylalanine, the CDR3 spans 16 amino acids. Only CDR3 DNA is held: 48 bases, read in frame from base 1. V is pruned by 5 bases and J by 4 bases, leaving 3 bases of the junction without a gene match. From a lookup of the germline V gene, CDR1 and CDR2 are SGHTA and FQGNSA. Patients with autoimmune disease history or receiving systemic immunosuppression were excluded from the trial. Peripheral blood for TCR sequencing was drawn from every dose cohort at baseline, at cycle 4 day 1 and at cycle 7 day 1. Samples were obtained from an open-label, multicenter, first-in-human phase I dose-escalation trial of ivuxolimab. Adults with locally advanced or metastatic melanoma, renal cell carcinoma, hepatocellular carcinoma or head and neck squamous cell carcinoma were enrolled in the trial. Before TCR sequencing, CD4+ T cells and CD8+ T cells were sorted from peripheral blood as separate populations.

To sequence the TCRbeta CDR3 region, genomic DNA was isolated from the sorted cells. The immunoSEQ Assay was used to sequence the TCRbeta CDR3 regions. As stored in TCRdb, this immuneACCESS dataset retains in-frame rearrangements with V and J assigned. A fraction of the clones does not appear; measured against another copy, unresolved V genes explain less than half of the discrepancy, and the remainder lacks a known reason. Here the sample has tens of thousands of clones; about 81% occur a single time. The ten largest clones capture about 0.69% of the sample. The source was CD4+ or CD8+ T cells sorted from blood, collected in a trial of the OX40 agonist ivuxolimab. The clonotype was recovered from an adult with an advanced solid tumor such as melanoma, head and neck, liver or kidney cancer. The chain uses TRBV7-2 and TRBJ2-1, with 15 bases matching TRBD2. The CDR3 has the sequence CASSLGLAGGYNEQFF. The nucleotide sequence is TGTGCCAGCAGCCTCGGACTAGCGGGGGGGTACAATGAGCAGTTCTTC.